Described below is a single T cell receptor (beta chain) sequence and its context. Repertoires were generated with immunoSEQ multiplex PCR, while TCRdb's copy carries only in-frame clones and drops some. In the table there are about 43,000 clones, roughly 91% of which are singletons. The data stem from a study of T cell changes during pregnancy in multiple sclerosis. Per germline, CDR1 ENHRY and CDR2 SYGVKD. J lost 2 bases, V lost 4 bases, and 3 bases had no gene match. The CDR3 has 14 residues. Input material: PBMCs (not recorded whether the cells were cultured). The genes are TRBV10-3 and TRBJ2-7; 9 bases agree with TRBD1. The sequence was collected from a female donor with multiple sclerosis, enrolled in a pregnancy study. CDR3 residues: CAISGTGEAYEQYF. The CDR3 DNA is TGTGCCATCAGTGGGACAGGGGAAGCCTACGAGCAGTACTTC.